The 10 T cell receptor beta chains below all came from one sample that was sequenced in a study of T cell repertoires in cytomegalovirus infection. No antigen has been identified for these receptors. MiXCR, run by TCRdb on the reads, gives a single entry per CDR3 protein. The data contain roughly 920,000 distinct CDR3 sequences, 31% of them singletons. The source material was cultured CD8+ T cells from PBMCs, sampled from culture after CMV antigen stimulation. The receptors stem from a human donor in good health (CMV status not recorded). Some clones in this sample may be carry-over from other donors' samples.

On this clonotype: A much larger clonotype is one base distant, so this may be a read error. This chain connects TRBV7-2 to TRBJ1-4; D not resolved. The CDR3 runs to 15 residues. Germline-derived CDR1 and CDR2 are SGHTA and FQGNSA. CDR3 region: CVSSPGRKTNEKLFF. CDR3 nucleotide sequence: TGTGTCAGCAGCCCCGGACGGAAAACTAATGAAAAACTGTTTTTT.

To note about this clonotype: This may arise from a read error, as a much more abundant clone is one base away. The rearrangement uses TRBV7-8 and TRBJ2-3; D gene uncertain. The CDR3 is made up of 13 amino acids. Trimming stripped 6 bases from V and 5 bases from J, with 12 bases between. Germline V CDR1 and CDR2: SGHVS, FQNEAQ. DNA for the CDR3: TGTGCCAGCAGTCCGGCCAGTATAGATACGCAGTATTTT. Encoded protein: CASSPASIDTQYF.

This clonotype was found many times. The chain has TRBV10-3 and TRBJ2-1, with D maybe TRBD2 (5 bases). V dropped 2 bases and J dropped 8 bases, with 31 bases sitting between them. The CDR3 has 20 amino acids. Germline V gives CDR1 ENHRY, CDR2 SYGVKD. CDR3 sequence: CAISETSTLRDIRRDDEQFF. CDR3 DNA: TGTGCCATCAGTGAGACGAGTACCCTACGGGATATACGACGCGATGATGAGCAGTTCTTC.

This clonotype has just a few counts. This chain uses TRBV4-2 with TRBJ2-3; 7 bases agree with TRBD2. CDR3 length equals 20 residues. CDR1 and CDR2 (germline): LGHNA, YNFKEQ. J lost 0 bases, V lost 0 bases, and 15 bases had no gene match. The CDR3 protein is CASSQEQTLAVNSSTDTQYF. DNA of the CDR3: TGTGCCAGCAGCCAAGAACAGACGCTAGCGGTGAATTCTAGCACAGATACGCAGTATTTT.

This clonotype was found a few times. The CDR3 reads CASSRHTEWGYTF. CDR3 sequence (DNA): TGTGCCAGCAGCCGACACACGGAATGGGGCTACACCTTC. The chain couples TRBV7-6 to TRBJ1-2; D is unclear. The germline V and J ends were trimmed by 5 bases and 8 bases, with 15 bases remaining between them. This CDR3 is built from 13 residues. Per germline, CDR1 SGHVS and CDR2 FNYEAQ. Full variable domain (outside the CDR3, taken from reference TRBV7-6 and TRBJ1-2): GAGVSQSPRYKVTKRGQDVALRCDPISGHVSLYWYRQALGQGPEFLTYFNYEAQQDKSGLPNDRFSAERPEGSISTLTIQRTEQRDSAMYRCASSRHTEWGYTFGSGTRLTVV.

The sample holds a few counts of this clonotype. The chain couples TRBV4-3 to TRBJ1-2, with D possibly TRBD1 on 5 matching bases. This CDR3 has 19 amino acids. CDR1 is LGHNA and CDR2 is YSLEER in the germline V gene. V lost 1 base and J lost 7, with 28 bases in between. CDR3 sequence (DNA): TGCGCCAGCAGCCAAGTTCACGGGACCGACACACCACTAGGGCTTGGCTACACCTTC. Residues: CASSQVHGTDTPLGLGYTF.

V gene TRBV19 combines with J gene TRBJ1-2; 7 nucleotides agree with TRBD1. The trim removed 3 bases at V and 4 bases at J, leaving 8 bases unmatched. The germline gives CDR1 LNHDA, CDR2 SQIVND (reference sequence). The CDR3 consists of 15 residues. In DNA, the CDR3 is TGTGCCAGTAGTATCGGCGGGACAGACATCTATGGCTACACCTTC. This encodes CASSIGGTDIYGYTF.

In its sample, this clonotype was seen a few times. This chain links TRBV9 with TRBJ2-3; 9 bases agree with TRBD2. Germline lookup yields CDR1 SGDLS and CDR2 YYNGEE. V was clipped by 3 bases and J by 0 bases; unmatched bases: 2. The CDR3 loop spans 15 amino acids. For the CDR3, the DNA is TGTGCCAGCAGCGGGGGACTAGCCAGCACAGATACGCAGTATTTT. Amino acid sequence: CASSGGLASTDTQYF. The complete variable domain, with remaining parts taken from reference TRBV9 and TRBJ2-3, reads DSGVTQTPKHLITATGQRVTLRCSPRSGDLSVYWYQQSLDQGLQFLIQYYNGEERAKGNILERFSAQQFPDLHSELNLSSLELGDSALYFCASSGGLASTDTQYFGPGTRLTVL.

This rearrangement joins TRBV7-9 to TRBJ1-1, with D possibly TRBD1 on 6 matching bases. The germline V and J ends were trimmed by 4 bases and 0 bases, with 15 bases remaining between them. Germline CDR1 SEHNR, CDR2 FQNEAQ (reference sequence). This CDR3 has 16 residues. The CDR3 nucleotides read TGTGCCAGCAGCTCCCCGGGGGACACCGTGAACACTGAAGCTTTCTTT. Protein product: CASSSPGDTVNTEAFF.

This clonotype was observed many times. The chain recombines TRBV7-8 with TRBJ2-1, with D possibly matching TRBD2 (5 bases). The CDR3 sequence is 16 residues long. The germline V gene has CDR1 SGHVS and CDR2 FQNEAQ. The V end lost 3 bases, the J end lost 9 bases, and 21 bases lay between the germline ends. This CDR3 is CASSLGSFGGHGEQFF. In nucleotides, the CDR3 is TGTGCCAGCAGCTTGGGATCCTTCGGCGGGCACGGTGAGCAGTTCTTC. The full variable domain, in which reference TRBV7-8 and TRBJ2-1 provide the parts outside the CDR3, is GAGVSQSPRYKVAKRGQDVALRCDPISGHVSLFWYQQALGQGPEFLTYFQNEAQLDKSGLPSDRFFAERPEGSVSTLKIQRTQQEDSAVYLCASSLGSFGGHGEQFFGPGTRLTVL.